The 30 T cell receptor beta chains reported below all come from one sample, sequenced in a study of OX40 agonist ivuxolimab in advanced cancers. Only in-frame clones appear in the TCRdb table, and some are missing; sequencing was by immunoSEQ multiplex PCR. The data contain approximately 84,000 clones, roughly 82% of them singletons. Source: CD4+ or CD8+ T cells sorted from blood, taken in a trial of the OX40 agonist ivuxolimab. These receptors were collected from an adult with an advanced solid tumor such as melanoma, head and neck, liver or kidney cancer.

The rearrangement links TRBV6-4 to TRBJ2-5, with unresolved D. Germline values: CDR1 MRHNA, CDR2 SNTAGT. V shed 4 bases and J shed 8 bases, with 2 bases lying between them. The CDR3 sequence is 9 residues long. The CDR3 nucleotides are TGTGCCAGCAGTGTTACCCAGTACTTC. As protein: CASSVTQYF.

This rearrangement joins TRBV6-5 to TRBJ1-2, with D unclear. Germline assignment: CDR1 MNHEY and CDR2 SVGAGI. This CDR3 comprises 12 residues. V was shortened by 6 bases and J by 4 bases, with 9 bases between the two germline ends. This chain's CDR3 is CASRDDGYGYTF. The CDR3 region has the DNA TGTGCCAGCAGAGATGACGGCTATGGCTACACCTTC.

This clone was counted only a few times. The chain combines TRBV5-6 with TRBJ2-5; D is possibly TRBD2 (5 bases). The CDR3 extends over 14 amino acids. CDR1 is SGHDT, CDR2 YYEEEE, per germline. V was clipped by 1 base and J by 5 bases, with 12 bases between them. CDR3 DNA: TGTGCCAGCAGCTTGAACCGCCGCGGGGAGACCCAGTACTTC. This gives the protein CASSLNRRGETQYF.

The chain links TRBV4-2 to TRBJ1-5, with D maybe TRBD1 (5 bases). This CDR3 is 19 amino acids long. The V gene lost 4 bases and the J gene lost 0 bases, with 22 bases spanning the gap. In germline, CDR1 is LGHNA, CDR2 YNFKEQ. CDR3 DNA sequence: TGTGCCAGCAGCCCCACTCTCGGATCTGGGGCCACTAGCAATCAGCCCCAGCATTTT. Protein: CASSPTLGSGATSNQPQHF.

V and J are TRBV18 and TRBJ2-2; the D gene is possibly TRBD1 (5 bases). The germline V gene encodes CDR1 KGHSH and CDR2 LQKENI. The CDR3 extends over 15 amino acids. The germline V and J ends were trimmed by 2 bases and 4 bases, with 11 bases remaining between them. Written as DNA, the CDR3 is TGTGCCAGCTCACCATTGACAGCAAGCACCGGGGAGCTGTTTTTT. It yields the protein CASSPLTASTGELFF. The full variable domain, completed using reference TRBV18 and TRBJ2-2, is NAGVMQNPRHLVRRRGQEARLRCSPMKGHSHVYWYRQLPEEGLKFMVYLQKENIIDESGMPKERFSAEFPKEGPSILRIQQVVRGDSAAYFCASSPLTASTGELFFGEGSRLTVL.

The CDR3 DNA sequence: TGTGCCTGGGATCAAGGGGATCTCTATGGCAATCAGCCCCAGCATTTT. Protein: CAWDQGDLYGNQPQHF. The gene calls are TRBV30 and TRBJ1-5, with D perhaps matching TRBD1 (5 bases). Per germline, CDR1 GTSNPN and CDR2 SVGIG (reference sequence). The CDR3 is made up of 16 amino acids. Trimming stripped 5 bases from V and 2 bases from J, with 19 bases between.

In nucleotides, the CDR3 is TGTGCCAGCAGGGGTGACAGGGGGCAGAGTTCACCCCTCCACTTT. Translated, it gives CASRGDRGQSSPLHF. The chain couples TRBV6-1 to TRBJ1-6, with TRBD1 identical over 10 bases. CDR1 and CDR2 (germline): MNHNS, SASEGT. V was pared by 6 bases and J by 9 bases, with 8 bases of the junction left unmatched. This CDR3 spans 15 amino acids.

J is TRBJ2-3 and V is TRBV29-1, with 8 bases identical to TRBD2. V lost 4 bases, J lost 1 base, and 4 bases stayed unmatched. This CDR3 spans 14 amino acids. CDR1 and CDR2 (germline): SQVTM, ANQGSEA. The CDR3 region has the DNA TGCAGCGTTGGAAGGCGGGGGGGCACAGATACGCAGTATTTT. As protein: CSVGRRGGTDTQYF.

In this sample, this clone turned up a few times. This chain connects TRBV7-3 to TRBJ2-6; D gene uncertain. The length of the CDR3 is 13 residues. Germline V gene data show CDR1 as SGHTA and CDR2 as FQGTGA. Trimming pared 6 bases from V and 2 bases from J, leaving 5 bases between. CDR3 nucleotide sequence: TGTGCCAGCAGTCAGACTGGGGCCAACGTCCTGACTTTC. It is translated as CASSQTGANVLTF.

The V and J genes are TRBV28 and TRBJ2-1; tentatively, D is TRBD1 or TRBD2 (5 bases each). V lost 9 bases, J lost 6 bases, and 12 bases lay in between. CDR1 is MDHEN and CDR2 is SYDVKM in the germline V gene. The CDR3 contains 12 residues. Written as DNA, the CDR3 is TGTGCCAGTATAGGGACGGTCAATGAGCAGTTCTTC. Encoded protein: CASIGTVNEQFF.

The V call is TRBV6-1, the J call TRBJ2-3, with 8 bases matching TRBD2. V was pared by 8 bases and J by 3 bases, with 7 bases of the junction left unmatched. The length of the CDR3 is 14 residues. Germline CDR1 is MNHNS and CDR2 is SASEGT. This CDR3 is CASSPGGGTDTQYF. CDR3 DNA sequence: TGTGCCAGCTCCCCCGGGGGGGGTACAGATACGCAGTATTTT.

The rearrangement uses TRBV10-3 and TRBJ1-6, with D uncertain. The length of the CDR3 is 17 residues. The germline V and J ends were trimmed by 0 bases and 10 bases, with 19 bases remaining between them. Germline CDR1 is ENHRY and CDR2 is SYGVKD. CDR3 nucleotide sequence: TGTGCCATCAGTGAGTCGACTCTGGGTCTCGCGGGATCACCCCTCCACTTT. This translates into CAISESTLGLAGSPLHF.

The chain employs TRBV5-1 and TRBJ2-1; the match to TRBD2 covers 11 bases. This CDR3 spans 16 amino acids. Trimming at V came to 4 bases and at J to 7 bases, leaving 10 bases not matched to a gene. Germline CDR1 SGHRS, CDR2 YFSETQ. The CDR3 reads CASSHSGGAVGNEQFF. In DNA form, the CDR3 reads TGCGCCAGCAGCCATAGCGGGGGGGCCGTCGGGAATGAGCAGTTCTTC.

The rearrangement uses TRBV6-6 and TRBJ2-5; TRBD1 is a possible D gene (5 bases). Germline V gene sequence: CDR1 MNHNY, CDR2 SVGAGI (reference sequence). The germline V and J ends were trimmed by 2 bases and 3 bases, with 7 bases remaining between them. The CDR3 has 13 residues. CDR3 protein: CASSYVQEETQYF. CDR3 nucleotide sequence: TGTGCCAGCAGTTACGTACAGGAAGAGACCCAGTACTTC.

This rearrangement joins TRBV7-9 to TRBJ2-2; perhaps TRBD1 as D (6 bases). The CDR3 loop spans 15 amino acids. Looked up from germline, CDR1 is SEHNR and CDR2 is FQNEAQ (reference sequence). Trimming removed 4 bases at V and 0 bases at J, with 9 bases between. The DNA for the CDR3 is TGTGCCAGCAGCTCCACAGGGACGAACACCGGGGAGCTGTTTTTT. Translating gives CASSSTGTNTGELFF.

The chain joins TRBV21-1 to TRBJ2-2; the table names TRBD1, a call not compared with the DNA. TRBV21-1 is a pseudogene locus. The CDR3 is 17 amino acids. CDR3 sequence reads: CAREDETASKNTGELFF. The CDR3 DNA follows: TGTGCCAGAGAAGACGAGACAGCATCGAAGAACACCGGGGAGCTGTTTTTT.

The chain recombines TRBV28 with TRBJ1-2; 7 bases map to TRBD1. This CDR3 spans 14 amino acids. Per the germline V gene, CDR1 is MDHEN and CDR2 is SYDVKM. J gave up 7 bases and V 5 bases, and 10 bases lay outside the gene matches. The CDR3 loop is CASSPIDRVAGYTF. In DNA, the CDR3 is TGTGCCAGCAGTCCCATAGACAGGGTGGCTGGCTACACCTTC.

The V call is TRBV7-2, the J call TRBJ1-6, with 7 bases that match TRBD1. This CDR3 region has 17 residues. Germline V gene sequence: CDR1 SGHTA, CDR2 FQGNSA. After removal of 5 bases from V and 0 bases from J, the junction contained 7 bases not matched to a gene. The CDR3 region has the DNA TGTGCCAGCAGCCTCCTGACAGGGAGCTCCTATAATTCACCCCTCCACTTT. The encoded protein is CASSLLTGSSYNSPLHF. Using reference TRBV7-2 and TRBJ1-6 for the parts outside the CDR3, the full variable domain is GAGVSQSPSNKVTEKGKDVELRCDPISGHTALYWYRQSLGQGLEFLIYFQGNSAPDKSGLPSDRFSAERTGGSVSTLTIQRTQQEDSAVYLCASSLLTGSSYNSPLHFGNGTRLTVT.

There are a few counts of this clone. The V and J genes are TRBV10-3 and TRBJ2-5, with no clear D. Germline assignment: CDR1 ENHRY and CDR2 SYGVKD. This CDR3 contains 12 residues. Trimming stripped 2 bases from V and 3 bases from J, with 4 bases between. CDR3 sequence: CAISEDKETQYF. CDR3 sequence (DNA): TGTGCCATCAGTGAGGATAAAGAGACCCAGTACTTC.

This clone came up a few times. The chain carries TRBV7-9 and TRBJ2-5; 7 bases agree with TRBD1. V lost 8 bases and J lost 5; bases outside the gene matches: 11. The CDR3 has 14 amino acids. Germline CDR1 and CDR2: SEHNR and FQNEAQ (reference sequence). Here the CDR3 DNA reads TGTGCCAGCGGGCAAGGGGGCCTTGGGGAGACCCAGTACTTC. Its translation: CASGQGGLGETQYF.

V gene TRBV6-6 combines with J gene TRBJ1-5; no clear D gene. CDR1 is MNHNY and CDR2 is SVGAGI in the germline V gene (reference sequence). With 0 bases removed from V and 4 bases from J, the gap between germline ends came to 7 bases. The CDR3 contains 14 residues. The CDR3 protein is CASSYSAENQPQHF. As DNA, the CDR3 is TGTGCCAGCAGTTACTCGGCGGAAAATCAGCCCCAGCATTTT.

The rearrangement links TRBV5-1 to TRBJ1-1; no definite D call. This CDR3 region has 13 residues. Germline V gene sequence: CDR1 SGHRS, CDR2 YFSETQ. The V end lost 0 bases, the J end lost 4 bases, and 7 bases lay between the germline ends. CDR3 coding DNA: TGCGCCAGCAGCTTGGGGTATACCACTGAAGCTTTCTTT. Its translation: CASSLGYTTEAFF.

This clone was observed a handful of times. The J gene is TRBJ2-1, the V gene TRBV5-5; 9 bases are a match to TRBD1. This CDR3 is 14 amino acids long. Germline CDR1 is SGHKS and CDR2 is YYEKEE (reference sequence). The J segment lost 6 bases and the V segment lost 3 bases, leaving 4 bases of the junction unmatched. CDR3 sequence: CASSWGQGSNEQFF. The CDR3 bases are TGTGCCAGCAGCTGGGGACAGGGTAGCAATGAGCAGTTCTTC.

This clone has only one observation. CDR3 DNA: TGTGCCAGCAGCCAAGATATCGGCAGCCAGAACACCGGGGAGCTGTTTTTT. Protein product: CASSQDIGSQNTGELFF. V usage is TRBV14 and J usage is TRBJ2-2; D gene uncertain. The ends were cut back, 0 bases at V and 1 base at J, with 12 bases in the middle. Germline lookup yields CDR1 SGHDN and CDR2 FVKESK. CDR3 length: 17 amino acids.

Here the CDR3 reads CASSRRTERSDQPQHF. The DNA for the CDR3 is TGTGCCAGCAGCCGAAGGACAGAGCGATCGGATCAGCCCCAGCATTTT. The chain links TRBV5-6 to TRBJ1-5; a possible D gene is TRBD1 (6 bases). Germline loops: CDR1 SGHDT, CDR2 YYEEEE. V was pared by 4 bases and J by 5 bases, with 19 bases between. The CDR3 is 16 residues long.

The chain recombines TRBV18 with TRBJ1-5; 8 bases line up with TRBD1. The CDR3 loop spans 13 amino acids. J gave up 6 bases and V 5 bases, and 3 bases lay outside the gene matches. Germline V gives CDR1 KGHSH, CDR2 LQKENI. The DNA of the CDR3 is TGTGCCAGCTCATCCGGGACAGGTCAGCCCCAGCATTTT. Translating gives CASSSGTGQPQHF.

V and J are TRBV29-1 and TRBJ2-5; no reliable D call. Germline loops: CDR1 SQVTM, CDR2 ANQGSEA. The CDR3 has 13 amino acids. V shed 2 bases and J shed 2 bases, with 9 bases lying between them. The CDR3 DNA follows: TGCAGCGTTGAAAAGGGAACTCAAGAGACCCAGTACTTC. Its protein is CSVEKGTQETQYF.

This chain uses TRBV6-5 with TRBJ1-6; D may be TRBD1 (5 bases). This CDR3 region has 16 residues. Germline CDR1 and CDR2: MNHEY and SVGAGI. The ends were cut back, 1 base at V and 7 bases at J, with 14 bases in the middle. The CDR3 nucleotides are TGTGCCAGCAGTTACTTGGTCAGCCAGGGAAATTCACCCCTCCACTTT. Amino acids: CASSYLVSQGNSPLHF.

The chain joins TRBV28 to TRBJ2-3, with TRBD2 matching 7 bases. The CDR3 has 17 amino acids. Germline-derived CDR1 and CDR2 are MDHEN and SYDVKM. The trim removed 0 bases at V and 2 bases at J, leaving 8 bases unmatched. In DNA, the CDR3 is TGTGCCAGCAGTTTATGGGGAGCGGGGTCCCTCACAGATACGCAGTATTTT. This encodes CASSLWGAGSLTDTQYF.

In this sample, this clone turned up a few times. V usage is TRBV28 and J usage is TRBJ1-5; D gene ambiguous. The CDR3 has 13 amino acids. Trimming took off 8 bases at V and 0 bases at J, with 8 bases between the two ends. Germline V gene lookup returns CDR1 MDHEN and CDR2 SYDVKM. CDR3 bases: TGTGCCAGCTTAGGGAATAGCAATCAGCCCCAGCATTTT. Its protein is CASLGNSNQPQHF.